A single sample gave rise to the 30 T cell receptor beta chains below, sequenced in a study of T cell responses to AZD1222 COVID-19 vaccine. Sequencing was performed with immunoSEQ multiplex PCR; in TCRdb, only in-frame clones are kept and a portion is missing. Of about 94,000 clones in the sample, 85% were seen once. The starting material was peripheral blood, obtained 28 days after the second AZD1222 dose. The receptors derive from an adult who received the AZD1222 COVID-19 vaccine.

The rearrangement joins TRBV7-2 to TRBJ2-7; 10 bases fit TRBD2. The CDR3 is 15 residues long. The ends lost 4 bases at V and 9 bases at J; junction bases unmatched: 12. Germline CDR1 and CDR2: SGHTA and FQGNSA. The CDR3 loop reads CASSSLAGGESGQYF. In DNA, the CDR3 is TGTGCCAGCAGCTCCTTAGCGGGAGGAGAATCTGGGCAGTACTTC.

The J gene is TRBJ2-7, the V gene TRBV15; 12 bases match TRBD2. V was pared by 1 base and J by 4 bases, with 17 bases of the junction left unmatched. Germline V CDR1 and CDR2: LNHNV, YYDKDF (reference sequence). CDR3 length equals 20 residues. The CDR3 sequence is CATSRAGLAGIGPVDYEQYF. In DNA, the CDR3 is TGTGCCACCAGCAGAGCCGGACTAGCGGGAATCGGTCCGGTCGATTACGAGCAGTACTTC.

The chain has TRBV20-1 and TRBJ2-7; no reliable D call. CDR3 length: 13 amino acids. Germline loops: CDR1 DFQATT, CDR2 SNEGSKA (reference sequence). With 3 bases removed from V and 0 bases from J, the gap between germline ends came to 9 bases. The CDR3, as DNA: TGCAGTGCTAGTCCGGGCCTCTCCTACGAGCAGTACTTC. The encoded protein is CSASPGLSYEQYF.

This chain uses TRBV27 with TRBJ2-7, with D possibly being TRBD2 (6 bases). The CDR3 runs to 16 residues. Deletions cut 7 bases from V and 6 bases from J, with 25 bases between. Germline V gene lookup returns CDR1 MNHEY and CDR2 SMNVEV (reference sequence). CDR3 nucleotide sequence: TGTGCCAGCACTTCCTCCGCGGGACTCAAGGGTGGCGAGCAGTACTTC. Protein sequence: CASTSSAGLKGGEQYF.

This sequence joins TRBV2 and TRBJ2-1; D ambiguous. There are 12 residues in the CDR3. Germline-derived CDR1 and CDR2 are SNHLY and FYNNEI. With 4 bases removed from V and 8 bases from J, the gap between germline ends came to 9 bases. The CDR3 sequence: CASSGQFDEQFF. The CDR3 DNA reads TGTGCCAGCAGTGGCCAGTTTGATGAGCAGTTCTTC.

This clone showed up just a few times. J is TRBJ1-2 and V is TRBV6-1, with a possible D match to TRBD1 (6 bases). The germline CDR1 and CDR2 sequences are MNHNS and SASEGT. The V end was cut by 0 bases, the J end by 1 base, with 21 bases between. The CDR3 is made up of 19 amino acids. CDR3 sequence: CASSEARFTGTPNNYGYTF. The CDR3, as DNA: TGTGCCAGCAGTGAAGCTCGTTTTACCGGGACACCAAATAACTATGGCTACACCTTC.

In this sample, this clone turned up a few times. The chain combines TRBV7-9 with TRBJ2-2, with 7 positions matching TRBD1. This CDR3 has 15 amino acids. V trimming: 3 bases; J trimming: 6 bases; junction bases outside the gene matches: 7. Looked up from germline, CDR1 is SEHNR and CDR2 is FQNEAQ (reference sequence). In DNA, the CDR3 is TGTGCCAGCAGCTTGGGCAGGGGGAAGGCCGGGGAGCTGTTTTTT. Its protein product is CASSLGRGKAGELFF.

This clone appeared a single time. The chain uses TRBV7-8 and TRBJ1-2, with 7 bases lining up with TRBD1. Germline CDR1 and CDR2: SGHVS and FQNEAQ. The CDR3 loop spans 13 amino acids. V shed 5 bases, J shed 4 bases, and the junction held 4 bases outside the gene matches. In DNA form, the CDR3 reads TGTGCCAGCAGCCAGGGACAGAGCTATGGCTACACCTTC. Its translation: CASSQGQSYGYTF. Filled out from reference TRBV7-8 and TRBJ1-2, the complete variable domain reads GAGVSQSPRYKVAKRGQDVALRCDPISGHVSLFWYQQALGQGPEFLTYFQNEAQLDKSGLPSDRFFAERPEGSVSTLKIQRTQQEDSAVYLCASSQGQSYGYTFGSGTRLTVV.

The chain employs TRBV30 and TRBJ2-2; possibly TRBD2 for D (6 bases). Per the germline V gene, CDR1 is GTSNPN and CDR2 is SVGIG (reference sequence). V lost 8 bases and J 7 bases, leaving 14 bases between the germline ends. The CDR3 spans 12 residues. The CDR3 spells CARDRRGGELFF. The CDR3 DNA is TGTGCCCGCGACCGGAGGGGCGGGGAGCTGTTTTTT.

J is TRBJ2-1 and V is TRBV5-1; D might be TRBD2 (6 bases). There are 13 residues in the CDR3. Germline V lookup: CDR1 SGHRS, CDR2 YFSETQ. V was cut by 7 bases and J by 3 bases, with 11 bases left in between. Here the CDR3 reads CASSGGNYNEQFF. The CDR3 region has the DNA TGCGCCAGCTCTGGCGGGAACTACAATGAGCAGTTCTTC.

The chain combines TRBV2 with TRBJ1-1; tentative D call: TRBD1 (5 bases). Germline assignment: CDR1 SNHLY and CDR2 FYNNEI. Trimming removed 8 bases from V and 4 bases from J, with 14 bases in between. The CDR3 covers 13 residues. CDR3 nucleotide sequence: TGTGCCAGCTGGTTACAGGCCTCCACTGAAGCTTTCTTT. Its protein is CASWLQASTEAFF.

The chain carries TRBV9 and TRBJ2-7; no firm D call. Per germline, CDR1 SGDLS and CDR2 YYNGEE. The CDR3 consists of 9 residues. Trimming removed 7 bases from V and 6 bases from J, with 5 bases in between. The CDR3 DNA follows: TGTGCCAGCGCGGCCGAGCAGTACTTC. Translation: CASAAEQYF. The full variable domain, completed using reference TRBV9 and TRBJ2-7, is DSGVTQTPKHLITATGQRVTLRCSPRSGDLSVYWYQQSLDQGLQFLIQYYNGEERAKGNILERFSAQQFPDLHSELNLSSLELGDSALYFCASAAEQYFGPGTRLTVT.

The chain combines TRBV27 with TRBJ1-6; D possibly corresponds to TRBD1 (5 bases). Germline CDR1 and CDR2: MNHEY and SMNVEV (reference sequence). Trimming shortened V by 2 bases and J by 4 bases, and 9 bases separated the two germline ends. The CDR3 is made up of 15 amino acids. This CDR3 is CASSLGYRYNSPLHF. CDR3 coding DNA: TGTGCCAGCAGTTTAGGGTACAGGTATAATTCACCCCTCCACTTT.

CDR3 in amino acids: CASSRWTAGGGGTQYF. The CDR3 DNA reads as TGTGCCAGCAGCCGCTGGACTGCCGGTGGGGGGGGGACCCAGTACTTC. The V gene is TRBV4-2, the J gene TRBJ2-5, with 7 bases aligning to TRBD2. Germline V CDR1 and CDR2: LGHNA, YNFKEQ. The ends lost 4 bases at V and 7 bases at J; junction bases unmatched: 15. The CDR3 loop spans 16 amino acids.

The chain joins TRBV19 to TRBJ2-7, with a possible D match to TRBD2 (6 bases). Trimming left V 3 bases short and J 2 bases short, with 11 bases between. The germline V gene has CDR1 LNHDA and CDR2 SQIVND (reference sequence). The length of the CDR3 is 14 residues. CDR3 bases: TGTGCCAGTAGTATTCGGGGGTACCCCTACGAGCAGTACTTC. It yields the protein CASSIRGYPYEQYF.

On this clone itself: Other DNA sequences within the sample encode an identical CDR3. This chain links TRBV10-3 with TRBJ1-2; no clear D. Trimming removed 2 bases from V and 2 bases from J, with 6 bases in between. Germline CDR1 reads ENHRY; CDR2 reads SYGVKD. The CDR3 runs to 13 residues. This chain's CDR3 is CAISETLNYGYTF. The CDR3 DNA follows: TGTGCCATCAGTGAGACGCTCAACTATGGCTACACCTTC.

The chain joins TRBV10-1 to TRBJ1-1; TRBD1 is a possible D gene (6 bases). The V end lost 2 bases, the J end lost 8 bases, and 12 bases lay between the germline ends. CDR3 length: 13 amino acids. CDR1 is WNHNN and CDR2 is SYGVQD in the germline V gene (reference sequence). CDR3 amino acids: CASSERRQGEAFF. The CDR3, as DNA: TGCGCCAGCAGTGAGCGGAGGCAGGGGGAAGCTTTCTTT.

This clone was counted once. CDR3 region: CASSSPRGRWNGELFF. For the CDR3, the DNA is TGTGCCAGTAGCTCCCCCAGGGGGCGCTGGAACGGGGAGCTGTTTTTT. The gene calls are TRBV19 and TRBJ2-2; TRBD1 matches 8 bases. In germline, CDR1 is LNHDA, CDR2 SQIVND (reference sequence). Trimming took 6 bases from V and 7 from J; bases not matched to a gene: 13. The CDR3 runs to 16 residues.

The rearrangement uses TRBV10-3 and TRBJ1-2; 11 bases fit TRBD1. With V trimmed by 0 bases and J by 3 bases, 6 bases remained unmatched. The CDR3 contains 17 residues. Germline CDR1 reads ENHRY; CDR2 reads SYGVKD. CDR3 coding DNA: TGTGCCATCAGTGAGTCAGGGACAGGGGGATCCTACTATGGCTACACCTTC. Amino acids: CAISESGTGGSYYGYTF.

This clone was recorded once. This sequence joins TRBV30 and TRBJ2-1; 11 nucleotides agree with TRBD2. CDR1 is GTSNPN, CDR2 SVGIG, per germline (reference sequence). The CDR3 contains 16 residues. Trimming cost V 4 bases and J 6 bases; bases outside gene matches: 11. The DNA of the CDR3 is TGTGCCTGGACGGGATCCGTAGCGGGAGGGGTCAATGAGCAGTTCTTC. The encoded protein is CAWTGSVAGGVNEQFF.

The rearrangement joins TRBV4-3 to TRBJ2-2; D ambiguous. The CDR3 loop spans 15 amino acids. Germline V gene lookup returns CDR1 LGHNA and CDR2 YSLEER. V lost 1 base to trimming and J lost 5 bases, with 11 bases between them. The CDR3 is CASSQAQVRTGELFF. The DNA of the CDR3 is TGCGCCAGCAGCCAAGCTCAGGTTCGAACCGGGGAGCTGTTTTTT.

This chain connects TRBV28 to TRBJ2-2; D remains ambiguous. The CDR3 sequence is 16 residues long. Per the germline V gene, CDR1 is MDHEN and CDR2 is SYDVKM. With 6 bases removed from V and 6 bases from J, the gap between germline ends came to 20 bases. CDR3 sequence: CASRLKFSSVAGELFF. CDR3 in DNA: TGTGCCAGCAGACTAAAATTTAGCTCGGTGGCCGGGGAGCTGTTTTTT.

This sequence joins TRBV6-4 and TRBJ1-6, with unresolved D. The V end lost 3 bases, the J end lost 5 bases, and 5 bases lay between the germline ends. The CDR3 covers 13 residues. Germline CDR1 reads MRHNA; CDR2 reads SNTAGT. The CDR3: CASSERNNSPLHF. DNA for the CDR3: TGTGCCAGCAGTGAACGAAATAATTCACCCCTCCACTTT.

The genes are TRBV5-1 and TRBJ1-1; 12 bases are shared with TRBD1. Germline CDR1 is SGHRS and CDR2 is YFSETQ. The CDR3 sequence is 18 residues long. V shed 0 bases and J 2 bases; nucleotides not matched to a gene: 8. This chain's CDR3 is CASSLGLGQGAVNTEAFF. The CDR3, as DNA: TGCGCCAGCAGCTTGGGCTTGGGACAGGGGGCGGTAAACACTGAAGCTTTCTTT.

The gene calls are TRBV7-2 and TRBJ2-2; 11 nucleotides align to TRBD1. This CDR3 is built from 16 residues. In germline, CDR1 is SGHTA, CDR2 FQGNSA. V lost 2 bases and J lost 3; bases outside the gene matches: 2. The CDR3 reads CASSLLGQGDTGELFF. The CDR3 DNA reads as TGTGCCAGCAGCTTACTGGGACAGGGGGACACCGGGGAGCTGTTTTTT. Looking up the rest from reference TRBV7-2 and TRBJ2-2 gives the full variable domain: GAGVSQSPSNKVTEKGKDVELRCDPISGHTALYWYRQSLGQGLEFLIYFQGNSAPDKSGLPSDRFSAERTGGSVSTLTIQRTQQEDSAVYLCASSLLGQGDTGELFFGEGSRLTVL.

This clone has a single count. The chain is built from TRBV10-3 and TRBJ1-2, with TRBD1 as a possible D gene (5 bases). The CDR3 sequence is 13 residues long. The germline V gene has CDR1 ENHRY and CDR2 SYGVKD. V lost 8 bases and J lost 0, with 10 bases in between. The CDR3 DNA follows: TGTGCCATCCACCAGGGCACTAACTATGGCTACACCTTC. Translated, it gives CAIHQGTNYGYTF.

The sample holds a few counts of this clone. The CDR3 DNA is TGCGCCAGCAGTGATGGTAGCGGCCCCCGGGGGACCCAGTACTTC. Protein product: CASSDGSGPRGTQYF. This chain connects TRBV10-1 to TRBJ2-5; possible D gene TRBD2, 6 bases. V dropped 3 bases and J dropped 7 bases, with 18 bases sitting between them. CDR3 size: 15 residues. The germline V gene encodes CDR1 WNHNN and CDR2 SYGVQD (reference sequence).

With respect to this clone: This sample also contains other DNA sequences that code for the same CDR3. This chain uses TRBV18 with TRBJ2-7, with D hard to call. The CDR3 is 12 amino acids. Germline V lookup: CDR1 KGHSH, CDR2 LQKENI. Trimming left V 6 bases short and J 7 bases short, with 13 bases between. CDR3 loop: CASSPYVGEQYF. CDR3 in DNA: TGTGCCAGCTCGCCATATGTCGGGGAGCAGTACTTC.

The gene calls are TRBV28 and TRBJ1-6; 7 bases are shared with TRBD1. Per the germline V gene, CDR1 is MDHEN and CDR2 is SYDVKM. CDR3 length: 15 amino acids. V was pared by 7 bases and J by 5 bases, with 8 bases of the junction left unmatched. The CDR3 sequence: CASNRAGQNNSPLHF. In DNA, the CDR3 is TGTGCCAGCAACCGGGCGGGACAGAATAATTCACCCCTCCACTTT.

This rearrangement joins TRBV12-2 to TRBJ1-5; TRBD1, the D gene given by the table, was not confirmed from the DNA. TRBV12-2 is listed as a pseudogene. The CDR3 runs 19 residues. The CDR3 here is CASRPRMVSLGHSNQPQHF. The CDR3 coding sequence is TGTGCAAGTCGCCCCCGTATGGTGTCACTTGGACATAGCAATCAGCCCCAGCATTTT.